The 2 T cell receptor beta chains below come from one sample, sequenced in a study of cytomegalovirus exposure and HLA in healthy donors. TCRdb's copy holds only in-frame clones and misses some; the assay was immunoSEQ multiplex PCR. The sample lists 140,000 to 150,000 clones, approximately 90% occurring once. Sample: PBMCs. Receptors originate from a man between 18 and 29 years old in good health and CMV-seronegative.

This rearrangement joins TRBV19 to TRBJ2-1, with 10 nucleotides matching TRBD2. The CDR3 is 15 residues long. CDR1 and CDR2 from the germline V gene are LNHDA and SQIVND (reference sequence). V shed 7 bases, J shed 0 bases, and the junction held 3 bases outside the gene matches. The CDR3 spells CASKSGRDSYNEQFF. Here the CDR3 DNA reads TGTGCCAGTAAAAGCGGGAGGGACTCCTACAATGAGCAGTTCTTC. Full variable domain (rest looked up from reference TRBV19 and TRBJ2-1): DGGITQSPKYLFRKEGQNVTLSCEQNLNHDAMYWYRQDPGQGLRLIYYSQIVNDFQKGDIAEGYSVSREKKESFPLTVTSAQKNPTAFYLCASKSGRDSYNEQFFGPGTRLTVL.

The V call is TRBV6-5, the J call TRBJ1-1; TRBD1 agrees at 7 bases. The CDR3 is 14 amino acids. The germline V gene encodes CDR1 MNHEY and CDR2 SVGAGI. Trimming at V came to 4 bases and at J to 1 base, leaving 3 bases not matched to a gene. The CDR3 region is CASSSSGGNTEAFF. The CDR3 region has the DNA TGTGCCAGCAGTTCCTCAGGGGGGAACACTGAAGCTTTCTTT.